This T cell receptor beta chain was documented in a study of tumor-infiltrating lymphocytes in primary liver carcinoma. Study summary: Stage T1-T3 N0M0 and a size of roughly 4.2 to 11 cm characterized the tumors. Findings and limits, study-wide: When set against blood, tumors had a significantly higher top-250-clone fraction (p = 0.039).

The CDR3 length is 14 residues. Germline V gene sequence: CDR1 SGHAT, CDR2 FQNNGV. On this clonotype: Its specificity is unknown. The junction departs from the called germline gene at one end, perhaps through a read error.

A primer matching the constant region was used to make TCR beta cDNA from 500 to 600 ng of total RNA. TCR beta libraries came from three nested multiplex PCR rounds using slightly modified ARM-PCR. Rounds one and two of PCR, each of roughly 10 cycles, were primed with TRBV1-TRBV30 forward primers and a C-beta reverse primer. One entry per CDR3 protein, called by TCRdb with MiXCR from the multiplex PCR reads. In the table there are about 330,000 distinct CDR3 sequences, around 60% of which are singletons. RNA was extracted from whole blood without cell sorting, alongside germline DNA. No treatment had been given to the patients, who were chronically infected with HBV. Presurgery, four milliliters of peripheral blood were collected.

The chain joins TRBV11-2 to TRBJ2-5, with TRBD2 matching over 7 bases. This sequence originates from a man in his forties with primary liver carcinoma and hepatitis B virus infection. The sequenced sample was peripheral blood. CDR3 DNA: TGTGCCAGCAACCAAGGGACTACTCAAGAGGCCCAGTACTTC. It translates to CASNQGTTQEAQYF.